This T cell receptor beta chain was found in a study of metastatic and nonmetastatic thyroid tumors. About the study: Across blood and tumor or nodule tissue, repertoires from malignant and benign thyroid patients were compared with one another.

Every patient underwent thyroid surgery untreated. General study points: Malignant tumors reportedly showed significantly higher TCR beta diversity than benign nodules in both blood and tumor.

Germline lookup yields CDR1 MDHEN and CDR2 SYDVKM. The CDR3 consists of 13 residues. The ends were cut back, 5 bases at V and 3 bases at J, with 11 bases in the middle. Original processing methods: Clinicopathological groups supplied CDR3 differences that were used to build a distant-metastasis classifier for papillary thyroid cancer. TCRdb re-called the PCR reads with MiXCR. Clone size and V and J calls follow TCRdb, not the original study. This table has some 30,000 clones, roughly a third appearing once. On this clone itself: Antigen specificity is unknown.

The TCR comes from a female donor with papillary thyroid cancer or a benign thyroid nodule (not recorded which). Some clones in this sample may be carry-over from other donors' samples. V and J are TRBV28 and TRBJ2-7; a weak D match, TRBD2 (6 bases). Input material: tumor tissue. CDR3 coding DNA: TGTGCCAGCAGTCAAACTAGCTTCTACGAGCAGTACTTC. The encoded protein is CASSQTSFYEQYF.